The 5 T cell receptor beta chains in this list originate from one sample, sequenced in a study of blood T cell repertoires in COVID-19. Data came from immunoSEQ multiplex PCR; TCRdb stores just in-frame clones and leaves some out. The profile shows hundreds of thousands of clones, more than 80% of them singletons. Source material: peripheral blood. These receptors all stem from a woman under 40 with active or convalescent COVID-19.

This chain connects TRBV2 to TRBJ1-2, with 7 nucleotides matching TRBD1. Germline assignment: CDR1 SNHLY and CDR2 FYNNEI. The CDR3 totals 15 residues. V lost 6 bases and J lost 4; bases outside the gene matches: 11. The CDR3 DNA sequence: TGTGCCAGCAGCCCCGGGACAGACGGAACCTATGGCTACACCTTC. This sequence encodes CASSPGTDGTYGYTF.

The chain is built from TRBV29-1 and TRBJ1-1; D is ambiguous. Germline V gives CDR1 SQVTM, CDR2 ANQGSEA. The V end lost 1 base, the J end lost 1 base, and 10 bases lay between the germline ends. The CDR3 totals 14 residues. The CDR3 loop reads CSVEGRHGNTEAFF. CDR3 DNA: TGCAGCGTTGAAGGTCGTCACGGGAACACTGAAGCTTTCTTT.

The chain is built from TRBV6-6 and TRBJ1-5; tentatively, D is TRBD1 (5 bases). V was trimmed by 7 bases and J by 5 bases, leaving 12 bases between them. The germline gives CDR1 MNHNY, CDR2 SVGAGI (reference sequence). The CDR3 runs 13 residues. CDR3 sequence reads: CASKTGGDQPQHF. CDR3 in DNA: TGTGCCAGCAAAACGGGGGGGGATCAGCCCCAGCATTTT.

This rearrangement joins TRBV11-2 to TRBJ2-3, with TRBD2 matching over 7 bases. The V and J ends lost 3 bases and 2 bases, in that order; junction bases with no gene match: 5. This CDR3 has 15 amino acids. CDR1 is SGHAT, CDR2 FQNNGV, per germline. CDR3 loop: CASSLRAGDTDTQYF. In DNA, the CDR3 is TGTGCCAGCAGCTTGAGGGCGGGGGACACAGATACGCAGTATTTT.

CDR3 coding DNA: TGTGCCTGGAGTGTCATGGCGAACACTGAAGCTTTCTTT. Its protein product is CAWSVMANTEAFF. The chain joins TRBV30 to TRBJ1-1; D unclear. The CDR3 is made up of 13 amino acids. Germline V CDR1 and CDR2: GTSNPN, SVGIG (reference sequence). With 0 bases removed from V and 1 base from J, the gap between germline ends came to 6 bases.